This T cell receptor (beta chain) emerged from a study of shared clonotypes between healthy human individuals. Per the study methods: Because ImmunoSEQ provided only junction sequences with no quality scores, the filtering differed. Assay used: immunoSEQ multiplex PCR; TCRdb lists only in-frame clones, some missing. That table supplies the V and J calls and clone size; D and trimming were determined from the DNA. The sample shows under 2.5 million clones, about nine tenths of them seen only once. Everyone who donated was a Caucasian adult who lived in Nashville, Tennessee. The CDR3 sequence is 15 residues long. Per the germline V gene, CDR1 is SGHRS and CDR2 is YFSETQ. Unmatched junction bases numbered 8, after V lost 2 bases and J lost 6 bases.

The receptor was isolated from a man aged 18 to 29 in good health. Some clones in this sample may be carry-over from other donors' samples. The sequenced material came from naive CD4+ T cells from PBMCs. The subset is: CD45RA+ positively selected. The V and J genes are TRBV5-1 and TRBJ1-5; TRBD1 matches 7 bases. In nucleotides, the CDR3 is TGCGCCAGCAGCTTAAAAGGGGGCGCGGGTCAGCCCCAGCATTTT. Translated: CASSLKGGAGQPQHF.